The 20 T cell receptor beta chains given below trace back to one sample, sequenced in a study of response to subunit inactivated influenza vaccine. TCRdb re-called the RT-PCR reads through MiXCR, storing one row per CDR3 protein. The sample gives around 480,000 distinct CDR3 sequences, approximately 10% of which show up once; 10% to 15% is in the top ten. Source: PBMCs from blood, taken 40 to 50 days after vaccination. Every receptor here comes from a man aged 50-59 years who received an inactivated influenza vaccine.

The chain employs TRBV15 and TRBJ2-2; 13 bases agree with TRBD2. CDR1 is LNHNV and CDR2 is YYDKDF in the germline V gene (reference sequence). The CDR3 has 16 amino acids. The junction had 4 bases not matched to a gene; V was cut back by 2 bases and J by 7 bases. The CDR3 region has the DNA TGTGCCACCAGCAGAACTAGCGGGAGGGTAATCGGGGAGCTGTTTTTT. Its protein product is CATSRTSGRVIGELFF.

V gene TRBV12-3 or TRBV12-4 combines with J gene TRBJ2-5, with D possibly TRBD1 on 6 matching bases. This CDR3 is built from 14 residues. Trimming removed 1 base from V and 4 bases from J, with 10 bases in between. DNA of the CDR3: TGTGCCAGCAGTTTAGGTGAGGGGGTAGAGACCCAGTACTTC. Translation gives CASSLGEGVETQYF.

This clonotype was seen ten or more times. The rearrangement links TRBV12-3 or TRBV12-4 to TRBJ2-1; 8 nucleotides match TRBD1. V gave up 3 bases and J gave up 10 bases; unmatched junction bases: 11. CDR3 length equals 15 residues. The CDR3 region has the DNA TGTGCCAGCAGTTTTGATGGACAGGGTGGGGACGAGCAGTTCTTC. This gives the protein CASSFDGQGGDEQFF.

This clonotype was counted ten times or more. The chain recombines TRBV7-2 with TRBJ2-1; D unresolved. Germline V gives CDR1 SGHTA, CDR2 FQGNSA. The CDR3 spans 17 residues. Trimming shortened V by 1 base and J by 0 bases, and 13 bases separated the two germline ends. The CDR3 protein is CASSLVLLSSSYNEQFF. The CDR3 DNA follows: TGTGCCAGCAGCTTAGTACTCCTATCTAGCTCCTACAATGAGCAGTTCTTC.

This clonotype was observed at least ten times. The chain joins TRBV12-3 or TRBV12-4 to TRBJ2-4, with a possible D match to TRBD1 (5 bases). The CDR3 contains 11 residues. The ends were cut back, 5 bases at V and 7 bases at J, with 6 bases in the middle. CDR3: CASSGANIQYF. CDR3 nucleotide sequence: TGTGCCAGCAGTGGGGCCAACATTCAGTACTTC.

The chain links TRBV20-1 to TRBJ2-7; 9 bases line up with TRBD1. The junction had 10 bases not matched to a gene; V was cut back by 3 bases and J by 4 bases. The CDR3 has 15 residues. Germline loops: CDR1 DFQATT, CDR2 SNEGSKA (reference sequence). The CDR3 reads CSASVRDRVRYEQYF. The DNA of the CDR3 is TGCAGTGCTAGTGTTCGGGACAGGGTAAGGTACGAGCAGTACTTC.

The CDR3 region has the DNA TGTGCCAGCAGCCCTCTGGTATCATCCGGGGCCGAGCAGTACTTC. Protein: CASSPLVSSGAEQYF. The V and J genes are TRBV14 and TRBJ2-7, with D perhaps TRBD1 or TRBD2 (5 bases each). Trimming took 4 bases from V and 6 from J, leaving 19 bases between them. CDR3 length equals 15 residues. Germline V gene lookup returns CDR1 SGHDN and CDR2 FVKESK.

The J gene is TRBJ2-7, the V gene TRBV21-1; TRBD2, as called in the table, went unchecked against the DNA. TRBV21-1 is classified as a pseudogene. This CDR3 contains 17 residues. CDR3 sequence reads: CASSKKDQGLVCYEQYF. CDR3 coding DNA: TGTGCCAGCAGCAAAAAAGATCAAGGACTAGTTTGCTACGAGCAGTACTTC.

The genes are TRBV5-1 and TRBJ2-5, with D maybe TRBD2 (6 bases). The V end was cut by 1 base, the J end by 4 bases, with 8 bases between. Per the germline V gene, CDR1 is SGHRS and CDR2 is YFSETQ. The CDR3 loop spans 13 amino acids. The CDR3 here is CASSLRAGETQYF. DNA for the CDR3: TGCGCCAGCAGCTTGCGAGCGGGAGAGACCCAGTACTTC.

The chain couples TRBV20-1 to TRBJ2-7, with 10 bases aligning to TRBD1. Trimming at V came to 4 bases and at J to 4 bases, leaving 4 bases not matched to a gene. Germline V gene data show CDR1 as DFQATT and CDR2 as SNEGSKA (reference sequence). CDR3 size: 13 residues. The CDR3 sequence is CSAIPGQGYEQYF. In DNA form, the CDR3 reads TGCAGTGCTATTCCGGGACAGGGGTACGAGCAGTACTTC.

This clonotype was seen many times. The chain joins TRBV4-2 to TRBJ1-5; 8 nucleotides match TRBD1. V lost 1 base, J lost 1 base, and 3 bases stayed unmatched. This CDR3 region has 16 residues. The germline V gene encodes CDR1 LGHNA and CDR2 YNFKEQ. The CDR3 is CASSQGTGNSNQPQHF. CDR3 in DNA: TGTGCCAGCAGCCAAGGGACAGGGAACAGCAATCAGCCCCAGCATTTT.

V is TRBV29-1 and J is TRBJ2-1, with 7 bases matching TRBD1. CDR1 is SQVTM and CDR2 is ANQGSEA in the germline V gene. J gave up 0 bases and V 7 bases, and 9 bases lay outside the gene matches. This CDR3 spans 15 amino acids. The DNA for the CDR3 is TGCAGCGCCCTGGGACAGTCCAGCTCCTACAATGAGCAGTTCTTC. Translation: CSALGQSSSYNEQFF.

This clonotype has ten or more counts. V is TRBV29-1 and J is TRBJ2-1; 9 bases fit TRBD2. The V segment lost 5 bases and the J segment 8 bases; nucleotides outside the gene matches: 10. Germline V gene lookup returns CDR1 SQVTM and CDR2 ANQGSEA. The CDR3 is made up of 14 amino acids. The CDR3 sequence is CSVLSSGGGYEQFF. The CDR3 DNA is TGCAGCGTTCTAAGTAGCGGGGGAGGATATGAGCAGTTCTTC.

This clonotype was observed a few times. This chain joins TRBV10-2 and TRBJ2-7; 8 positions match TRBD1. Germline V gene data show CDR1 as WSHSY and CDR2 as SAAADI. V was clipped by 6 bases and J by 6 bases; unmatched bases: 10. The CDR3 length is 14 residues. The chain's CDR3 is CASSRGQGALEQYF. The CDR3 DNA is TGCGCCAGCAGCAGGGGCCAGGGGGCTCTCGAGCAGTACTTC.

This clonotype has at least ten counts. The chain couples TRBV5-1 to TRBJ2-1, with 8 positions matching TRBD2. Germline loops: CDR1 SGHRS, CDR2 YFSETQ. The CDR3 is made up of 14 amino acids. With 4 bases clipped from V and 4 bases from J, the junction kept 4 bases outside the gene matches. CDR3 DNA sequence: TGCGCCAGCAGCCGACCGGGGGGGTACAATGAGCAGTTCTTC. Translation: CASSRPGGYNEQFF.

The chain combines TRBV15 with TRBJ2-1; 8 nucleotides match TRBD1. This CDR3 contains 16 residues. The ends lost 4 bases at V and 1 base at J; junction bases unmatched: 6. The germline V gene has CDR1 LNHNV and CDR2 YYDKDF (reference sequence). Here the CDR3 DNA reads TGTGCCACCAGCACCAGACAGGGGTGGTCCTACAATGAGCAGTTCTTC. Translating gives CATSTRQGWSYNEQFF.

This clonotype was detected a few times. The chain recombines TRBV21-1 with TRBJ2-7; TRBD1 was called by the table and not checked on the DNA. TRBV21-1 is a pseudogene. CDR3 length equals 12 residues. CDR3 region: CASSNWGHEQYF. The CDR3 DNA is TGTGCCAGCAGCAATTGGGGCCACGAGCAGTACTTC.

This chain joins TRBV6-4 and TRBJ2-6, with 7 bases matching TRBD2. The CDR3 extends over 18 amino acids. The J segment lost 0 bases and the V segment lost 6 bases, leaving 11 bases of the junction unmatched. Germline V lookup: CDR1 MRHNA, CDR2 SNTAGT. In DNA, the CDR3 is TGTGCCAGCAGCCCTTTACCAGGGAGGGCCTCTGGGGCCAACGTCCTGACTTTC. Its protein product is CASSPLPGRASGANVLTF.

The chain recombines TRBV27 with TRBJ2-2, with no clear D. Trimming took 2 bases from V and 6 from J, leaving 28 bases between them. Germline loops: CDR1 MNHEY, CDR2 SMNVEV (reference sequence). The length of the CDR3 is 20 residues. CDR3 sequence: CASSLRPARSYTFYSGELFF. DNA of the CDR3: TGTGCCAGCAGTTTACGTCCCGCGCGGAGTTACACCTTCTACTCCGGGGAGCTGTTTTTT.

This clonotype was seen ten or more times. The gene calls are TRBV29-1 and TRBJ2-3, with D unclear. The CDR3 is 13 amino acids. V was pared by 5 bases and J by 1 base, with 10 bases between. From germline, CDR1 is SQVTM and CDR2 ANQGSEA. Here the CDR3 DNA reads TGCAGCGTTAAGGCGTACGGCACAGATACGCAGTATTTT. As protein: CSVKAYGTDTQYF.